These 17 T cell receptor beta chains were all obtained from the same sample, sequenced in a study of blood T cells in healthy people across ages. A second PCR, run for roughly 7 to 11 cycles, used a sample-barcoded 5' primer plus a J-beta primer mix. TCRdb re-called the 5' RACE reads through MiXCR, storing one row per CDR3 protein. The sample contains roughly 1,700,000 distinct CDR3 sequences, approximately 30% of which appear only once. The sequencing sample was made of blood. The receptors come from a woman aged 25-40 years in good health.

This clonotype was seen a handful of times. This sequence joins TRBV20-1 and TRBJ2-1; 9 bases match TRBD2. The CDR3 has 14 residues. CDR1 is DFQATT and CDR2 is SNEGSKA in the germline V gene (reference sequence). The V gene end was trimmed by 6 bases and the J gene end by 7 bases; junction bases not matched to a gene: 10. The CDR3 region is CSAMGRGGRNEQFF. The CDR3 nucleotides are TGCAGTGCAATGGGGCGGGGGGGCCGGAATGAGCAGTTCTTC.

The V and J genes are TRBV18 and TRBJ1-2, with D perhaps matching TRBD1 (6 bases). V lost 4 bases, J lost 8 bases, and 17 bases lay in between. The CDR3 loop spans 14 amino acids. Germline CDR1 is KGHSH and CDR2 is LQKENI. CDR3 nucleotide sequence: TGTGCCAGCTCACTCGAACAGGGACGAGGCGGCTACACCTTC. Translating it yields CASSLEQGRGGYTF.

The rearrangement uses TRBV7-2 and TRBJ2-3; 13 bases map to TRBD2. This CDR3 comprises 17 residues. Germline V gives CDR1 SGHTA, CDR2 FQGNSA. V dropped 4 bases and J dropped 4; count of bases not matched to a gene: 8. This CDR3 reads CASSSGLAGDGADTQYF. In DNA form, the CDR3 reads TGTGCCAGCAGCTCTGGACTAGCGGGAGACGGAGCAGATACGCAGTATTTT.

CDR3 nucleotides: TGTGCCAGCAGTGACCGGAAGCCATACGGAAACATTCAGTACTTC. Translating it yields CASSDRKPYGNIQYF. The rearrangement links TRBV6-1 to TRBJ2-4; D gene unclear. V was shortened by 3 bases and J by 6 bases, with 15 bases between the two germline ends. The CDR3 is 15 amino acids. Germline V gene sequence: CDR1 MNHNS, CDR2 SASEGT.

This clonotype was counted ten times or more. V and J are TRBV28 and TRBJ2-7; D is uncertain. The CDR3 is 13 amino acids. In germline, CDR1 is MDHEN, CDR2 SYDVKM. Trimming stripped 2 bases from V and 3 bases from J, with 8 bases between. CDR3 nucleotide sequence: TGTGCCAGCAGTTTACCCCCGCACTACGAGCAGTACTTC. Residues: CASSLPPHYEQYF.

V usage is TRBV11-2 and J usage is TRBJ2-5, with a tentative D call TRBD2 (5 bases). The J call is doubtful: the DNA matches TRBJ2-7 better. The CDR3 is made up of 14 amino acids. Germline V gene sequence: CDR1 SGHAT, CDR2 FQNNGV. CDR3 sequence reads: CASTRWGAGYEQYF. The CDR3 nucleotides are TGTGCCAGCACCAGGTGGGGAGCAGGATACGAGCAGTACTTC.

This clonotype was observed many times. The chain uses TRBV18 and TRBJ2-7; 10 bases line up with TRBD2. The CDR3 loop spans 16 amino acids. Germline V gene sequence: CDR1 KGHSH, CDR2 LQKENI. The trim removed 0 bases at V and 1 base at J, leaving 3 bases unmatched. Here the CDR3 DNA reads TGTGCCAGCTCACCACCGTGGACTAGCGGTTCCTACGAGCAGTACTTC. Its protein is CASSPPWTSGSYEQYF.

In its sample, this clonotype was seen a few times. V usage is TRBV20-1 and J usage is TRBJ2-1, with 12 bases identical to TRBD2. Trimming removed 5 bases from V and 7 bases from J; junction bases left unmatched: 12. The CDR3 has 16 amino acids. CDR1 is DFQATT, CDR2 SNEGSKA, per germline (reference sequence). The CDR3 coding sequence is TGCAGTGCTCACGCATCCGGGACTAGCGGGTCAAATGAGCAGTTCTTC. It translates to CSAHASGTSGSNEQFF.

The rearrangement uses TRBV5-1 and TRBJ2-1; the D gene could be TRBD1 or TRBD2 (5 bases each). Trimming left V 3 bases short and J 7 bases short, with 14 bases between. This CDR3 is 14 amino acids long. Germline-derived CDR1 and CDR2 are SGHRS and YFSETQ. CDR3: CASSWGTMGNEQFF. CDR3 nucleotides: TGCGCCAGCAGCTGGGGGACCATGGGAAATGAGCAGTTCTTC.

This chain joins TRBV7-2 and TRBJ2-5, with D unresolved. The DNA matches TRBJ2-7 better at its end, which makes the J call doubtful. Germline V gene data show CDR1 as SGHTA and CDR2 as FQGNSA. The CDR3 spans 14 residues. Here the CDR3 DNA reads TGTGCCAGCAGCCTATTGGGATCCGCCTCCGAGCAGTACTTC. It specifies CASSLLGSASEQYF.

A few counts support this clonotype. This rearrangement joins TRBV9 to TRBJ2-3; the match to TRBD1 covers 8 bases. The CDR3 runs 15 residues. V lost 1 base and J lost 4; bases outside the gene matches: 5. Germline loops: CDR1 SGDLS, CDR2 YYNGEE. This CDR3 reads CASSVTGQVPDTQYF. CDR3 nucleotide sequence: TGTGCCAGCAGCGTAACGGGACAGGTCCCAGATACGCAGTATTTT.

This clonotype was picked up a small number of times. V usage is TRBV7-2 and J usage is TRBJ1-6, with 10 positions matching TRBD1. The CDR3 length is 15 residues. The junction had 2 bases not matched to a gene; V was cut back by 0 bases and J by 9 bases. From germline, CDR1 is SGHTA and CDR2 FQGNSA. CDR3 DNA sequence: TGTGCCAGCAGCTTAGCGACAGGGGGCGGTTCACCCCTCCACTTT. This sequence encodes CASSLATGGGSPLHF.

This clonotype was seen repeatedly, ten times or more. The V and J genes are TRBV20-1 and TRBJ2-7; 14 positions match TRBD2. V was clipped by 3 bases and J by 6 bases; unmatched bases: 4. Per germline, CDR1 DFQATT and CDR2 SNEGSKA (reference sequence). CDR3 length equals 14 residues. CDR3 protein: CSARTSGRAGEQYF. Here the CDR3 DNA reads TGCAGTGCTAGGACTAGCGGGAGGGCTGGCGAGCAGTACTTC.

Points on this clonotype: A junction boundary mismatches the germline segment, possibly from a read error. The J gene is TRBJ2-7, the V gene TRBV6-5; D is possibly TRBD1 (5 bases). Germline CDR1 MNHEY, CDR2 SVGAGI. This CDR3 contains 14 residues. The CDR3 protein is CAGSYKGRSDEQYF. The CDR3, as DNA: TGTGCCGGCAGTTACAAGGGGCGGTCGGACGAGCAGTACTTC.

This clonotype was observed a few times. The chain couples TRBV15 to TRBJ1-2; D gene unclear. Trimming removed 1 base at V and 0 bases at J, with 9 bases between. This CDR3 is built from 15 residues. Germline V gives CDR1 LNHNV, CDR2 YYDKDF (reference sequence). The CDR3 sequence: CATSRVVKANYGYTF. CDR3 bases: TGTGCCACCAGCAGAGTAGTAAAAGCTAACTATGGCTACACCTTC. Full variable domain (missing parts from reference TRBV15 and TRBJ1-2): DAMVIQNPRYQVTQFGKPVTLSCSQTLNHNVMYWYQQKSSQAPKLLFHYYDKDFNNEADTPDNFQSRRPNTSFCFLDIRSPGLGDTAMYLCATSRVVKANYGYTFGSGTRLTVV.

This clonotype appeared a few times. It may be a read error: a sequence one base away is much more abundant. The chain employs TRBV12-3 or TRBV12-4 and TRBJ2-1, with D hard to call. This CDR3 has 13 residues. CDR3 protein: CAGSHLTVNEQFF. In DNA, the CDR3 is TGTGCCGGCAGTCATCTCACTGTGAATGAGCAGTTCTTC.

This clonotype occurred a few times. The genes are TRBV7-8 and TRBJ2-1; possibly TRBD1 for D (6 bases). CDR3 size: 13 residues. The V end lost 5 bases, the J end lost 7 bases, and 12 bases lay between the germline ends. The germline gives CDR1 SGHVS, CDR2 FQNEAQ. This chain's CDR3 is CASSTRTANEQFF. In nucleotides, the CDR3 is TGTGCCAGCAGCACACGGACAGCGAATGAGCAGTTCTTC. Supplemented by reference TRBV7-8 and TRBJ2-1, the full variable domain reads GAGVSQSPRYKVAKRGQDVALRCDPISGHVSLFWYQQALGQGPEFLTYFQNEAQLDKSGLPSDRFFAERPEGSVSTLKIQRTQQEDSAVYLCASSTRTANEQFFGPGTRLTVL.